This section outlines one T cell receptor beta chain sequence together with its context. Its cognate antigen is unknown. TCRdb reanalysed the reads using MiXCR and keeps one entry per CDR3 protein. Altogether about 830,000 distinct CDR3 sequences are present, approximately 29% being singletons, with the ten largest covering 9.5% to 15%. Germline-derived CDR1 and CDR2 are SNHLY and FYNNEI. V was trimmed by 3 bases and J by 0 bases, leaving 11 bases between them. The CDR3 loop spans 15 amino acids. The entry originates in a study of T cell repertoires in cytomegalovirus infection. Study-level background: The public TCR beta signatures pointed to both CMV infection and matching HLA type.

This sequence originates from a human donor in good health (CMV status not recorded). Some clones in this sample may be carry-over from other donors' samples. This specimen consisted of cultured CD8+ T cells from PBMCs, obtained from culture after CMV antigen stimulation. The chain links TRBV2 to TRBJ1-1, with unresolved D. The CDR3 DNA follows: TGTGCCAGCAGTGAGACGAGGAGATTGAACACTGAAGCTTTCTTT. Residues: CASSETRRLNTEAFF.